This TCR beta chain was captured in a study of blood T cells in healthy people across ages. A second 7 to 11 cycle PCR used barcoded and J-beta primers. TCRdb called the 5' RACE reads again in MiXCR, with one record for every CDR3 protein. The data hold 1.5 million or so distinct CDR3 sequences, with 42% observed a single time. This CDR3 region has 17 residues. From germline, CDR1 is DFQATT and CDR2 SNEGSKA (reference sequence). The V and J ends lost 2 bases and 2 bases, in that order; junction bases with no gene match: 14. Specimen: blood. The source of this sequence is a woman under 30 in good health. The chain recombines TRBV20-1 with TRBJ2-7; 8 bases line up with TRBD2. The CDR3 sequence: CSARPYLSGGIPYEQYF. The CDR3 nucleotides are TGCAGTGCTAGACCCTATCTCAGCGGGGGAATCCCCTACGAGCAGTACTTC.